This is a list of T cell receptor beta chains from one sample in a study of shared clonotypes between healthy human individuals. Sequenced by immunoSEQ multiplex PCR; TCRdb stores in-frame clones only, minus some. The sample carries approximately 980,000 clones, about 80% recorded once. The sequenced sample was memory CD4+ T cells sorted from blood. Every receptor here comes from a man between 18 and 29 years old in good health. The conserved cysteine and the conserved F or W are not part of the CDR3 here. D genes are given only for firm matches.

V	D	J	CDR3
TRBV30	NA	TRBJ2-5	AWSPSGETQY
TRBV5-6	NA	TRBJ2-3	ASSPQVGAGTDTQY
TRBV4-3	NA	TRBJ1-4	ASSQDRRYNEKLF
TRBV30	NA	TRBJ2-3	AWNTVSDTQY
TRBV28	TRBD2	TRBJ2-2	ATRGVTGELF
TRBV2	NA	TRBJ1-3	ASSYGGTGTSGNTIY
TRBV7-2	NA	TRBJ2-1	ASSRTGTNFINEQF
TRBV6-6	NA	TRBJ2-5	ASSYSGRGEETQY
TRBV28	NA	TRBJ1-2	ASSSGPFYGYT
TRBV6-5	NA	TRBJ1-2	ASSRGNHGYT
TRBV5-1	NA	TRBJ1-1	ASSEAGNTEAF
TRBV5-1	NA	TRBJ2-7	ASSPGTATYEQY
TRBV9	NA	TRBJ2-3	ASSVGGGGTDTQY
TRBV18	NA	TRBJ1-4	ASSPPGGSEKLF
TRBV5-4	NA	TRBJ2-2	ASSFRWGRNTGELF
TRBV11-3	TRBD1	TRBJ1-1	ASSFSRGTEAF
TRBV10-3	NA	TRBJ1-6	AISESPQGNSPLH
TRBV30	NA	TRBJ1-5	AWSVGGDQPQH
TRBV6-6	NA	TRBJ1-1	ASSRTGNTEAF
TRBV5-6	NA	TRBJ2-7	ASSLSDRVGKNEQY
TRBV4-3	TRBD2	TRBJ2-7	ASSQDVGWLAGATEQY
TRBV23-1	TRBD1	TRBJ2-2	ASSRDRLNTGELF
TRBV23-1	NA	TRBJ1-5	ASSQYEGDPYSNQPQH
TRBV7-7	NA	TRBJ2-7	ASSPQGHSYEQY
TRBV5-4	TRBD2	TRBJ2-1	ASSLSSGGNNEQF
TRBV18	NA	TRBJ2-5	ASSLEETQY
TRBV5-4	TRBD2	TRBJ2-3	ASSLYSSGFTDTQY
TRBV21-1	NA	TRBJ2-1	ASSKSRFETSGLYNEQF
TRBV19	NA	TRBJ2-2	ASRELTGELF
TRBV9	NA	TRBJ1-3	ASSVEGVGNTIY
TRBV19	NA	TRBJ1-6	ASSGGRGESPLH
TRBV4-3	TRBD2	TRBJ2-1	ASSQISGSRYNEQF
TRBV7-9	NA	TRBJ1-2	ASSLVSSNYGYT
TRBV16	NA	TRBJ1-4	ASSQNPGGEKLF
TRBV9	NA	TRBJ2-1	ASSVGDEQF
TRBV27	NA	TRBJ2-5	ASSLRRGLETQY
TRBV29-1	NA	TRBJ1-1	SAASGVRVNTEAF
TRBV5-1	NA	TRBJ2-3	ASSLTNTQY
TRBV2	TRBD2	TRBJ2-3	ASSESGTPTDTQY
TRBV28	TRBD1	TRBJ2-1	ASRSAGTVTEQF
TRBV7-9	NA	TRBJ2-2	ASSVPNTGELF
TRBV11-2	NA	TRBJ1-2	ASSLAGSDYGYT
TRBV19	TRBD2	TRBJ2-1	ASSISLAGGLRYNEQF
TRBV6-1	TRBD1	TRBJ2-7	ASSERGHAPYEQY
TRBV9	TRBD1	TRBJ2-3	ASSADRELTDTQY
TRBV10-3	NA	TRBJ2-3	AISEDGLGTDTQY
TRBV10-2	NA	TRBJ2-7	ASSVPSYEQY
TRBV7-2	NA	TRBJ1-4	ASSQEGGATNEKLF
TRBV18	TRBD2	TRBJ2-1	ASSPRLAGGSWEYNEQF